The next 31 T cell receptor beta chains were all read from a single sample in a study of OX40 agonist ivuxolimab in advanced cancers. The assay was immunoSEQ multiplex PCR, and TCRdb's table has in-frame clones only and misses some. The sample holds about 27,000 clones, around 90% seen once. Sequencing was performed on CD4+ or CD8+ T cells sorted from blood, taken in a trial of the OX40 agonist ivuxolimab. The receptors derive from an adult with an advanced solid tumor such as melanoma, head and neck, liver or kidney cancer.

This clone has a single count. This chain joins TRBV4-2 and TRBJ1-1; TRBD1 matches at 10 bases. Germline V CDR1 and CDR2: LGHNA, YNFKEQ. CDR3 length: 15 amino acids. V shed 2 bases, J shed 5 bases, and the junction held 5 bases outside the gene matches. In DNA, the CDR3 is TGTGCCAGCAGCCAATGGACAGGGGGGGGAACTGAAGCTTTCTTT. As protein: CASSQWTGGGTEAFF.

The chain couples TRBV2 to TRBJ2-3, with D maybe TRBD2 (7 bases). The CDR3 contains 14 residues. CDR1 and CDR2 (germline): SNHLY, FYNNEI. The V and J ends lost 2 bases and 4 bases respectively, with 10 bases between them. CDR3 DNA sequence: TGTGCCAGCAGTGAAAGGGGGGGCCCAGATACGCAGTATTTT. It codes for CASSERGGPDTQYF.

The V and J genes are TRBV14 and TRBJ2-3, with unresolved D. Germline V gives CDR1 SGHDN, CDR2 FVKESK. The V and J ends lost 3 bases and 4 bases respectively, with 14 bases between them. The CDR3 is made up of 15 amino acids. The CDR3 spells CASSQPPGGADTQYF. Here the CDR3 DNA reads TGTGCCAGCAGCCAGCCACCGGGCGGTGCAGATACGCAGTATTTT. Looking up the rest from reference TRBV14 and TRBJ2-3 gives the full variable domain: EAGVTQFPSHSVIEKGQTVTLRCDPISGHDNLYWYRRVMGKEIKFLLHFVKESKQDESGMPNNRFLAERTGGTYSTLKVQPAELEDSGVYFCASSQPPGGADTQYFGPGTRLTVL.

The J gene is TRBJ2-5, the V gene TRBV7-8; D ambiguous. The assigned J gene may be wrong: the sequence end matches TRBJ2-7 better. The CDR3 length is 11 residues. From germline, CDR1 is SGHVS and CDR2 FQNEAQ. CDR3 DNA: TGTGCCAGCAGCTTAGCTCTCGAGCAGTACTTC. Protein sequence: CASSLALEQYF.

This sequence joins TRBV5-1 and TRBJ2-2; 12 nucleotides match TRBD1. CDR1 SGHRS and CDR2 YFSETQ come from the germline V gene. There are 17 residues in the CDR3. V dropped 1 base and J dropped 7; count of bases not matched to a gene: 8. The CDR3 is CASSLWDRGPSDGELFF. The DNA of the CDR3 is TGCGCCAGCAGCTTGTGGGACAGGGGGCCAAGTGACGGGGAGCTGTTTTTT. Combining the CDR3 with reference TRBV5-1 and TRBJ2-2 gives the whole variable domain KAGVTQTPRYLIKTRGQQVTLSCSPISGHRSVSWYQQTPGQGLQFLFEYFSETQRNKGNFPGRFSGRQFSNSRSEMNVSTLELGDSALYLCASSLWDRGPSDGELFFGEGSRLTVL.

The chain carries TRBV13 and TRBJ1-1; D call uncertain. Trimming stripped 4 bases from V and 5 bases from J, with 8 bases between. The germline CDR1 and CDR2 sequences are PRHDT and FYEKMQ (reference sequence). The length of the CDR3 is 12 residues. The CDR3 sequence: CASSSWVTEAFF. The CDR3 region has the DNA TGTGCCAGCAGCTCCTGGGTGACTGAAGCTTTCTTT. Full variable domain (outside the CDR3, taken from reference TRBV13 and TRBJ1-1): AAGVIQSPRHLIKEKRETATLKCYPIPRHDTVYWYQQGPGQDPQFLISFYEKMQSDKGSIPDRFSAQQFSDYHSELNMSSLELGDSALYFCASSSWVTEAFFGQGTRLTVV.

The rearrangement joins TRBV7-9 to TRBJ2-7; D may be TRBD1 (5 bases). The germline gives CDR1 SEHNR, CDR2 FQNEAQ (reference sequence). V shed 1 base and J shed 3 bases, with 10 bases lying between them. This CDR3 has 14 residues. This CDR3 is CASSLVGQGYEQYF. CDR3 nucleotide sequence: TGTGCCAGCAGCTTAGTTGGGCAGGGCTACGAGCAGTACTTC.

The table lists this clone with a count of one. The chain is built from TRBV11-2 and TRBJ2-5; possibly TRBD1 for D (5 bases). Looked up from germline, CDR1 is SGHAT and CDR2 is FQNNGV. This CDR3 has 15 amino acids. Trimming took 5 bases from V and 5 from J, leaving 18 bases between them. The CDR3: CASSLGAATPETQYF. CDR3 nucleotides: TGTGCCAGCAGCCTAGGGGCCGCAACTCCGGAGACCCAGTACTTC.

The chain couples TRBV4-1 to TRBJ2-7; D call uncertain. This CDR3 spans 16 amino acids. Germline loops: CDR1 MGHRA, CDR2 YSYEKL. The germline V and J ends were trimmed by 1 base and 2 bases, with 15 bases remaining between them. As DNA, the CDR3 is TGCGCCAGCAGCCAAGGGGGTGGCAACTTCGCCTACGAGCAGTACTTC. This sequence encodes CASSQGGGNFAYEQYF.

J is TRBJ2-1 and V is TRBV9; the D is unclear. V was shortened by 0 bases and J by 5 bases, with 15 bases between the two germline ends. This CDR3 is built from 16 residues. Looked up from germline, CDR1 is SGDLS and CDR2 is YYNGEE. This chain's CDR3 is CASSVEGIGLDNEQFF. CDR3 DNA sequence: TGTGCCAGCAGCGTAGAAGGGATTGGATTGGACAATGAGCAGTTCTTC.

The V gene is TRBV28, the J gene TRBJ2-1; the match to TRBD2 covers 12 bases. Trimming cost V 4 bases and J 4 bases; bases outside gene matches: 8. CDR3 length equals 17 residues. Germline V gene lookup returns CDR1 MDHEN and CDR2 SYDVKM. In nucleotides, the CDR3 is TGTGCCAGCAGTTCGATCACTAGCGGGAGGAGGTACAATGAGCAGTTCTTC. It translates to CASSSITSGRRYNEQFF.

CDR3 sequence: CASSPPLEETQYF. CDR3 DNA: TGTGCCAGCAGCCCACCGCTGGAAGAGACCCAGTACTTC. The V gene is TRBV13, the J gene TRBJ2-5; D uncertain. Germline values: CDR1 PRHDT, CDR2 FYEKMQ (reference sequence). This CDR3 has 13 amino acids. The V and J ends lost 5 bases and 3 bases respectively, with 10 bases between them. The full variable domain, its missing parts supplied by reference TRBV13 and TRBJ2-5, is AAGVIQSPRHLIKEKRETATLKCYPIPRHDTVYWYQQGPGQDPQFLISFYEKMQSDKGSIPDRFSAQQFSDYHSELNMSSLELGDSALYFCASSPPLEETQYFGPGTRLLVL.

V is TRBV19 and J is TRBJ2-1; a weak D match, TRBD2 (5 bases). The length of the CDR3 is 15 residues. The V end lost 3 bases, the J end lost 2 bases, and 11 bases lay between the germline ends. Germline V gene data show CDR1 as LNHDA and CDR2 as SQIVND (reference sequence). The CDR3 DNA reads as TGTGCCAGTAGTATGGGCGGGTCGGCCTACAATGAGCAGTTCTTC. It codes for CASSMGGSAYNEQFF.

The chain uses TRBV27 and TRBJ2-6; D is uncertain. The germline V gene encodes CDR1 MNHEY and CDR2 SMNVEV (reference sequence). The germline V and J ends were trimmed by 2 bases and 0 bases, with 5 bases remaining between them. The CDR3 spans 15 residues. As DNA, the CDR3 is TGTGCCAGCAGTTTAATGGTCTCTGGGGCCAACGTCCTGACTTTC. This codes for CASSLMVSGANVLTF.

This CDR3 is CASSEGRGENTIYF. The DNA of the CDR3 is TGTGCCAGCAGTGAAGGCAGGGGGGAGAACACCATATATTTT. The chain employs TRBV6-1 and TRBJ1-3, with 7 bases that match TRBD1. Germline-derived CDR1 and CDR2 are MNHNS and SASEGT. V was pared by 1 base and J by 7 bases, with 4 bases of the junction left unmatched. The CDR3 is 14 residues long.

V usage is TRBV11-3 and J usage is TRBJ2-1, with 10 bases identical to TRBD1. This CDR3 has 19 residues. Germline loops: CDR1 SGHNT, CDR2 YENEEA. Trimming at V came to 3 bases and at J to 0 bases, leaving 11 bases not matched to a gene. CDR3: CASSLVGQGDLSSYNEQFF. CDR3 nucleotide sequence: TGTGCCAGCAGCTTGGTAGGACAGGGGGACCTTAGCTCCTACAATGAGCAGTTCTTC.

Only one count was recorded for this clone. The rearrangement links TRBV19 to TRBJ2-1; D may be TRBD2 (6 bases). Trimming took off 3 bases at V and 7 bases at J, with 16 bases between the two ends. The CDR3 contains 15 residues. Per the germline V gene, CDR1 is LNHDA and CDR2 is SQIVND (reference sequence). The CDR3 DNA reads TGTGCCAGTAGTATTGGTTCCCGGGGAGGTAATGAGCAGTTCTTC. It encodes CASSIGSRGGNEQFF.

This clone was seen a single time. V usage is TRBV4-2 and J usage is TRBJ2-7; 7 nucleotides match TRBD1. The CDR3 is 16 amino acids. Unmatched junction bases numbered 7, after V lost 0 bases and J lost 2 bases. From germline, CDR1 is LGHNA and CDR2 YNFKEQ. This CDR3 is CASSQETWGTAYEQYF. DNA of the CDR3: TGTGCCAGCAGCCAAGAGACATGGGGGACAGCCTACGAGCAGTACTTC.

CDR3 nucleotides: TGTGCCAGCAGCTTGTCGGGGGGCTACACCTTC. Translation gives CASSLSGGYTF. V and J are TRBV5-6 and TRBJ1-2; D gene uncertain. Trimming removed 1 base from V and 8 bases from J, with 6 bases in between. CDR3 size: 11 residues. Germline-derived CDR1 and CDR2 are SGHDT and YYEEEE.

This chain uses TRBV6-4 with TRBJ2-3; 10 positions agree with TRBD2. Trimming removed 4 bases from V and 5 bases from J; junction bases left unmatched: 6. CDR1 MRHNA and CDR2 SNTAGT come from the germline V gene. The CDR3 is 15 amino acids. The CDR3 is CASSVLAGAVDTQYF. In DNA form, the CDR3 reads TGTGCCAGCAGTGTTCTAGCGGGAGCTGTAGATACGCAGTATTTT.

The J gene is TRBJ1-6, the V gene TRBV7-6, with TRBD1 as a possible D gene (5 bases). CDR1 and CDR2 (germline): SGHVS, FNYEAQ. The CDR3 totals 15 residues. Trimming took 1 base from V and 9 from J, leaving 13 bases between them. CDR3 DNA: TGTGCCAGCAGCTTAGGGGGGAGGTTCCTTTCACCCCTCCACTTT. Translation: CASSLGGRFLSPLHF.

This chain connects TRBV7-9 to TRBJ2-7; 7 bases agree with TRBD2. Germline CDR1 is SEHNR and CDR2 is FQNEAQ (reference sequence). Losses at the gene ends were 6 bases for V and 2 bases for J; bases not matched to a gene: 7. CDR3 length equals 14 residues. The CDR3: CASSQRLAAYEQYF. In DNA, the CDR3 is TGTGCCAGCAGTCAGCGGCTAGCGGCCTACGAGCAGTACTTC.

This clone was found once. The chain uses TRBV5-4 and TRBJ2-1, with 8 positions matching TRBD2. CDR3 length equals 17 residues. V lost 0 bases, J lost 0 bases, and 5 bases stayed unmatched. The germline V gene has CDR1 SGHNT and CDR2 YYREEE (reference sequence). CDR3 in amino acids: CASSLAGGGYSYNEQFF. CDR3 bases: TGTGCCAGCAGCTTGGCGGGCGGGGGGTACTCCTACAATGAGCAGTTCTTC.

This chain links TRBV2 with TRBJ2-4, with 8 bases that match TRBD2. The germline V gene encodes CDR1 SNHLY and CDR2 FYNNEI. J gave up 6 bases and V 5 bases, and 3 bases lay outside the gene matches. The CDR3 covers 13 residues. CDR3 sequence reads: CASSLSGVNIQYF. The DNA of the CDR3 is TGTGCCAGCAGTCTTAGCGGGGTAAACATTCAGTACTTC.

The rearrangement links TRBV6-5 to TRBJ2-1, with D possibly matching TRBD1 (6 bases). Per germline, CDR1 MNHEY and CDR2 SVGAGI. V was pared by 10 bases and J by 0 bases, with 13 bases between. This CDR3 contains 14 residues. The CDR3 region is CATQGGSSYNEQFF. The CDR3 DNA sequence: TGTGCCACCCAAGGGGGTTCCTCCTACAATGAGCAGTTCTTC.

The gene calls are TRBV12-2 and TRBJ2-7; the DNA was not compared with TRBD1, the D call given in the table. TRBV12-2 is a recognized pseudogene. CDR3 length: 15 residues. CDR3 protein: CASRLANGTGREQYF. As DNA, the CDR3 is TGTGCAAGTCGCTTAGCCAACGGGACAGGAAGGGAGCAGTACTTC.

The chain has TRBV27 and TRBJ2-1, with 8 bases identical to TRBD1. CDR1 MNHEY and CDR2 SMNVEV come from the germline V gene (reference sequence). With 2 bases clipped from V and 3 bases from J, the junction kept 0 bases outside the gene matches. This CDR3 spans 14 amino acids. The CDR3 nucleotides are TGTGCCAGCAGTTTAGGGACAGGCTACAATGAGCAGTTCTTC. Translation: CASSLGTGYNEQFF.

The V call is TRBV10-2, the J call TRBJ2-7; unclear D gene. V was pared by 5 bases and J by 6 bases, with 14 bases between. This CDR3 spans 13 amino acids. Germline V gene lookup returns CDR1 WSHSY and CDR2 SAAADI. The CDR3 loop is CASSPFKPPEQYF. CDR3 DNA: TGCGCCAGCAGTCCTTTCAAACCCCCCGAGCAGTACTTC.

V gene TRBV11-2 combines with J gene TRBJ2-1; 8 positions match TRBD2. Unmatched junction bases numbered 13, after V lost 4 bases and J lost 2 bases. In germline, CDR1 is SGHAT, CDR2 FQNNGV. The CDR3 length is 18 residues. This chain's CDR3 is CASSYGQLSGSAYNEQFF. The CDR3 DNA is TGTGCCAGCAGCTACGGGCAATTGAGCGGGAGTGCCTACAATGAGCAGTTCTTC.

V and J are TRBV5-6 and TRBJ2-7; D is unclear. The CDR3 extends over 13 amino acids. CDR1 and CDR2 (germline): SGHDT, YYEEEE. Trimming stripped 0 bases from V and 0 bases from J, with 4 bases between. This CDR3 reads CASSLGNSYEQYF. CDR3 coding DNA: TGTGCCAGCAGCTTGGGCAACTCCTACGAGCAGTACTTC. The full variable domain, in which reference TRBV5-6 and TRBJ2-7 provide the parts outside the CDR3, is DAGVTQSPTHLIKTRGQQVTLRCSPKSGHDTVSWYQQALGQGPQFIFQYYEEEERQRGNFPDRFSGHQFPNYSSELNVNALLLGDSALYLCASSLGNSYEQYFGPGTRLTVT.

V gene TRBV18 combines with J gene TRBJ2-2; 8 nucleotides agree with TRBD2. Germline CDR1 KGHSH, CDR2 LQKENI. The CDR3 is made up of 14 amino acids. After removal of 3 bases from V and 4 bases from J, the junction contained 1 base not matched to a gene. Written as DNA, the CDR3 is TGTGCCAGCTCACCTGCGGGGGGCACCGGGGAGCTGTTTTTT. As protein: CASSPAGGTGELFF.